This T cell receptor (beta chain) was found in a study of technical replicates of blood from several donors. The protocol was immunoSEQ multiplex PCR, while the TCRdb copy is restricted to in-frame clones and leaves out a portion. The table shows approximately 50,000 clones, with around 84% occurring only once. The length of the CDR3 is 16 residues. In germline, CDR1 is SGHKS, CDR2 YYEKEE (reference sequence). V lost 3 bases and J lost 4; bases outside the gene matches: 8. This chain uses TRBV5-5 with TRBJ2-1; 9 bases match TRBD2. This clonotype was sampled from a human donor in good health. Some clones in this sample may be carry-over from other donors' samples. The sample was PBMCs. In DNA form, the CDR3 reads TGTGCCAGCAGCTGGGTAGCGGGGGTCCAGTACAATGAGCAGTTCTTC. It translates to CASSWVAGVQYNEQFF.